This paragraph reports one T cell receptor beta chain. Antigen unknown. Resections from corrective heart surgery supplied the thymus tissue. Among the donors, all were healthy Finnish infants having corrective surgery for congenital heart defects. This entry comes from a study of human thymus T cells. Overall study findings and caveats: Thymic and blood repertoires seemed to favor certain V and J genes. In unrelated individuals, thymic repertoires overlapped highly, according to related research.

The CDR3 is 15 amino acids. Germline V gene sequence: CDR1 MDHEN, CDR2 SYDVKM. The ends were cut back, 5 bases at V and 1 base at J, with 11 bases in the middle. TCRdb's copy holds only in-frame clones and misses some; the assay was immunoSEQ multiplex PCR. Altogether 55,000 to 85,000 clones are present, over 85% being singletons, with the ten largest covering approximately 0.031%. This TCR was sampled from a girl under three years old with a congenital heart defect but otherwise immunologically healthy. The sequencing sample was made of thymus tissue. The V gene is TRBV28, the J gene TRBJ2-2; D possibly uses TRBD1 or TRBD2 (5 bases each). The CDR3 region has the DNA TGTGCCAGCAGTGAGGGGACCCTGAACACCGGGGAGCTGTTTTTT. It encodes CASSEGTLNTGELFF. The complete variable domain, with remaining parts taken from reference TRBV28 and TRBJ2-2, reads DVKVTQSSRYLVKRTGEKVFLECVQDMDHENMFWYRQDPGLGLRLIYFSYDVKMKEKGDIPEGYSVSREKKERFSLILESASTNQTSMYLCASSEGTLNTGELFFGEGSRLTVL.